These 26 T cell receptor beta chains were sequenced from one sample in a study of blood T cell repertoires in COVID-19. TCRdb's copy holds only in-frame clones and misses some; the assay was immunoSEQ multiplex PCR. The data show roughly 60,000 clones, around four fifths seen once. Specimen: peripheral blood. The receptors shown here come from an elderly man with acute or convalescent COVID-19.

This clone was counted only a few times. The CDR3: CASSAGLAYNEQFF. CDR3 coding DNA: TGTGCCAGCAGTGCCGGACTAGCCTACAATGAGCAGTTCTTC. The rearrangement joins TRBV2 to TRBJ2-1, with 7 bases that match TRBD2. The germline V gene encodes CDR1 SNHLY and CDR2 FYNNEI. The CDR3 covers 14 residues. The ends lost 4 bases at V and 2 bases at J; junction bases unmatched: 2.

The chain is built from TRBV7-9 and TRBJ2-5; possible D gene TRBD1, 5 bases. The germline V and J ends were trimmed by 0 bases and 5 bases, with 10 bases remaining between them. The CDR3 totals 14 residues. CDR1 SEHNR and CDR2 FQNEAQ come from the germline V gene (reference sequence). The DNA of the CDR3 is TGTGCCAGCAGCTTAGCGGCAGGGTCGGAGACCCAGTACTTC. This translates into CASSLAAGSETQYF.

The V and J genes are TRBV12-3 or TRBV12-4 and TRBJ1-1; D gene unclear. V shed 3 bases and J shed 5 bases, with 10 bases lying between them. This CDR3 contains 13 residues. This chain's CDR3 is CASSFRLRTEAFF. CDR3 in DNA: TGTGCCAGCAGTTTCCGCTTACGGACTGAAGCTTTCTTT.

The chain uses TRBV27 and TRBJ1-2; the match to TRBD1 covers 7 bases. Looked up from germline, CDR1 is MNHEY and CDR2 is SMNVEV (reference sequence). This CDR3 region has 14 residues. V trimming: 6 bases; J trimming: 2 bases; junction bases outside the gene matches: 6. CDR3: CASRLQGDNYGYTF. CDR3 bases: TGTGCCAGCAGGCTTCAGGGGGACAACTATGGCTACACCTTC.

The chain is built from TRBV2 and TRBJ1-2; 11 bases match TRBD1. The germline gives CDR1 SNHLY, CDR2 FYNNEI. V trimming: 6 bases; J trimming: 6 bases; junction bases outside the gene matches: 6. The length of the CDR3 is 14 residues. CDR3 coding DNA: TGTGCCAGCAGAAGGACAGGGGGCGTCGATGGCTACACCTTC. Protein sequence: CASRRTGGVDGYTF.

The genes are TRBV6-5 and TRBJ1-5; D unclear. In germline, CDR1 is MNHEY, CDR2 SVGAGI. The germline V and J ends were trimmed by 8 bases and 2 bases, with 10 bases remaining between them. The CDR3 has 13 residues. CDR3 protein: CASLRDGNQPQHF. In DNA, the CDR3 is TGTGCCAGCTTACGGGATGGCAATCAGCCCCAGCATTTT.

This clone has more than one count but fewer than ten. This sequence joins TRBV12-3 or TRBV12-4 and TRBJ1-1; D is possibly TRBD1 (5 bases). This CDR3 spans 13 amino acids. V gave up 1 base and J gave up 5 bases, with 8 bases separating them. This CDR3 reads CASSLGGGTEAFF. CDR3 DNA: TGTGCCAGCAGTTTAGGGGGGGGGACTGAAGCTTTCTTT.

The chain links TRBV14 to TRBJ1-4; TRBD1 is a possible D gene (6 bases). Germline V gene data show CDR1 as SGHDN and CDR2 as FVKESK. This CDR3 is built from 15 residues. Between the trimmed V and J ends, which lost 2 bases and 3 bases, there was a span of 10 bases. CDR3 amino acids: CASSQMGASNEKLFF. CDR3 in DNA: TGTGCCAGCAGCCAAATGGGGGCGTCTAATGAAAAACTGTTTTTT.

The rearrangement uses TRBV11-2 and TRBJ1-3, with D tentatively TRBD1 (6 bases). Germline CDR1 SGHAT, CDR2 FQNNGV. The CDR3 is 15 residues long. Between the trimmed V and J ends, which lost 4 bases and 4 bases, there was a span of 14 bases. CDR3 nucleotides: TGTGCCAGCAGCTCTACAGGGAGTCCCGGAAACACCATATATTTT. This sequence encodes CASSSTGSPGNTIYF.

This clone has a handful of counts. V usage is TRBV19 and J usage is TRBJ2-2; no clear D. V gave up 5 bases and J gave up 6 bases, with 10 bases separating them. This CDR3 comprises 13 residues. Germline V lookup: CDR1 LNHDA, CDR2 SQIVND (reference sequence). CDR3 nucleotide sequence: TGTGCCAGTAGTTCTACAGCTCCCGGGGAGCTGTTTTTT. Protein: CASSSTAPGELFF. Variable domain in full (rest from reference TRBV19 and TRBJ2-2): DGGITQSPKYLFRKEGQNVTLSCEQNLNHDAMYWYRQDPGQGLRLIYYSQIVNDFQKGDIAEGYSVSREKKESFPLTVTSAQKNPTAFYLCASSSTAPGELFFGEGSRLTVL.

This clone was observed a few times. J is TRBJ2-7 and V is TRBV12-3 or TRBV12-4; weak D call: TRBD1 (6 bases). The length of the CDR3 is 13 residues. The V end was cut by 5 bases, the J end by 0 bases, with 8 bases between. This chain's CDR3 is CASSGDNSYEQYF. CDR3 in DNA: TGTGCCAGCAGTGGGGACAACTCCTACGAGCAGTACTTC.

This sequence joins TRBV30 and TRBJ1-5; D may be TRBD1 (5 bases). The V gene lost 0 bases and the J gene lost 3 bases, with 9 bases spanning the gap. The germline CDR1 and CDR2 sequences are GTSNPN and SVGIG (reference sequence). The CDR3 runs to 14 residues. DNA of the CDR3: TGTGCCTGGAGTGTAGGGGCGGACAATCAGCCCCAGCATTTT. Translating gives CAWSVGADNQPQHF.

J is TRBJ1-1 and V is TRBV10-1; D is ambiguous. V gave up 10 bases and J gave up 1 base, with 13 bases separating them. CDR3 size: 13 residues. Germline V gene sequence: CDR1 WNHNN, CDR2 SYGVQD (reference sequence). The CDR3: CATSEGENTEAFF. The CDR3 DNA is TGCGCCACCTCAGAGGGAGAGAACACTGAAGCTTTCTTT.

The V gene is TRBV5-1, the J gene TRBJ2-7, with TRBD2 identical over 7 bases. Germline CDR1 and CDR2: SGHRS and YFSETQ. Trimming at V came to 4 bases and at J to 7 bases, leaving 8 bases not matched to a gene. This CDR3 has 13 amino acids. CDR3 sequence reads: CASSPGGRREQYF. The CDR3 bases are TGCGCCAGCAGCCCCGGGGGGAGGAGAGAGCAGTACTTC.

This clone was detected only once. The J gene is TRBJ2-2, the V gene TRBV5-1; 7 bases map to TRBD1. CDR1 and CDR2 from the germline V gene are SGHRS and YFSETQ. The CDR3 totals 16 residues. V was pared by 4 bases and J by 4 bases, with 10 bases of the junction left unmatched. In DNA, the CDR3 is TGCGCCAGCAGCAAGAGACAGGGCGAGACCACCGGGGAGCTGTTTTTT. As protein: CASSKRQGETTGELFF.

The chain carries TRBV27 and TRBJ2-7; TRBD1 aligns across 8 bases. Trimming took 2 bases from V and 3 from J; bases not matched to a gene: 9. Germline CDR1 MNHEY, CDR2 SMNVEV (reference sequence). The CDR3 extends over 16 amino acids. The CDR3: CASSLVGTGGFYEQYF. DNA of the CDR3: TGTGCCAGCAGTTTAGTAGGGACAGGTGGATTCTACGAGCAGTACTTC.

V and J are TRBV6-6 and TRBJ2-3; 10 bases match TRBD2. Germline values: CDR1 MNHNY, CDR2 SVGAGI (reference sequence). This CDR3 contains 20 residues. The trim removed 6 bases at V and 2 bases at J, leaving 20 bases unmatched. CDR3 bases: TGTGCCAGCAGCGACCGCCACACAATTCTAGCGGGGGTTACCACAGATACGCAGTATTTT. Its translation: CASSDRHTILAGVTTDTQYF.

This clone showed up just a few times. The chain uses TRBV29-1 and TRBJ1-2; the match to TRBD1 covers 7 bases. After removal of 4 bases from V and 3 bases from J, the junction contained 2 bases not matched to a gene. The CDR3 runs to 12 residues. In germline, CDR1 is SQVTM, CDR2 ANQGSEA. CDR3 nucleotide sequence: TGCAGCGTTGGTCAGGGGGACTATGGCTACACCTTC. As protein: CSVGQGDYGYTF.

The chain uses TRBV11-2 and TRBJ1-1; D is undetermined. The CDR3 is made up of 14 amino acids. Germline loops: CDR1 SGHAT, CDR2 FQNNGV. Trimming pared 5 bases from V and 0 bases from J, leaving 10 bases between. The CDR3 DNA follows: TGTGCCAGCAGCCTACAGATTATGAACACTGAAGCTTTCTTT. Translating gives CASSLQIMNTEAFF.

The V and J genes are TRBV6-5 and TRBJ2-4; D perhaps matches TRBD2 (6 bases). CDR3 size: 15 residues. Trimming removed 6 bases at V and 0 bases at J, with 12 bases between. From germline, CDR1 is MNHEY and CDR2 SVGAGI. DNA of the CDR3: TGTGCCAGCAGCTCCCGGGGGACAGCCAAAAACATTCAGTACTTC. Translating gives CASSSRGTAKNIQYF.

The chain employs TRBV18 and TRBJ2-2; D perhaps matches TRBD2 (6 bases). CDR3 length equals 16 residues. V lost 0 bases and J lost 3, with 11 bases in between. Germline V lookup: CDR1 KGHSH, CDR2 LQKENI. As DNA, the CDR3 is TGTGCCAGCTCACCACCGGGGAGGCTCGACACCGGGGAGCTGTTTTTT. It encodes CASSPPGRLDTGELFF. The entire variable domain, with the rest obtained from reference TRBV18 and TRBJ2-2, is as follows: NAGVMQNPRHLVRRRGQEARLRCSPMKGHSHVYWYRQLPEEGLKFMVYLQKENIIDESGMPKERFSAEFPKEGPSILRIQQVVRGDSAAYFCASSPPGRLDTGELFFGEGSRLTVL.

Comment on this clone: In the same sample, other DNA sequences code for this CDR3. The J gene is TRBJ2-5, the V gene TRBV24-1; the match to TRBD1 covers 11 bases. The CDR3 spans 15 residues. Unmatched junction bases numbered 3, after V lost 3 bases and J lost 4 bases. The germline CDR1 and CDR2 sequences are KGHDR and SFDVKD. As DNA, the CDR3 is TGTGCCACCAGTGATCCAGGGACAGGGGGAGAGACCCAGTACTTC. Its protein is CATSDPGTGGETQYF.

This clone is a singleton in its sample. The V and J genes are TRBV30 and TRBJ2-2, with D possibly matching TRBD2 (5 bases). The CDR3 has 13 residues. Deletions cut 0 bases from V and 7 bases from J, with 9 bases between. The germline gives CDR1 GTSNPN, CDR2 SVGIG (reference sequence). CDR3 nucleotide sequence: TGTGCCTGGAGTGTTTCGGGGAACGGGGAGCTGTTTTTT. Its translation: CAWSVSGNGELFF. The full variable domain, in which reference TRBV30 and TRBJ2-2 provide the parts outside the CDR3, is SQTIHQWPATLVQPVGSPLSLECTVEGTSNPNLYWYRQAAGRGLQLLFYSVGIGQISSEVPQNLSASRPQDRQFILSSKKLLLSDSGFYLCAWSVSGNGELFFGEGSRLTVL.

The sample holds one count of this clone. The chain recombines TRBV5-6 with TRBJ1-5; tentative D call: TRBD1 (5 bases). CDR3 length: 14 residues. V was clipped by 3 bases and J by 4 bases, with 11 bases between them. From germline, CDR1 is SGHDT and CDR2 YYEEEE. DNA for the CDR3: TGTGCCAGCAGCTACCAGGGTTTGAATCAGCCCCAGCATTTT. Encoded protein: CASSYQGLNQPQHF.

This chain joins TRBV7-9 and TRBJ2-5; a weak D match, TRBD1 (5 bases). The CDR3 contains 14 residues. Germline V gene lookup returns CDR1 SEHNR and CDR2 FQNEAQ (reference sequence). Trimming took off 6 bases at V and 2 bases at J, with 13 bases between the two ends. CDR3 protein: CASRPDSAQETQYF. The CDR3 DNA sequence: TGTGCCAGCAGGCCAGACAGTGCACAAGAGACCCAGTACTTC.

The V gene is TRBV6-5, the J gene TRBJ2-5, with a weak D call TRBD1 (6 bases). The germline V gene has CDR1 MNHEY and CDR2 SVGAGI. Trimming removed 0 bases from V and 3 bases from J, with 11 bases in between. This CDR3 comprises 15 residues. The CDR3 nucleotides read TGTGCCAGCAGTTACTCTTGGGCAGGGGAAGAGACCCAGTACTTC. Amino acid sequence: CASSYSWAGEETQYF.